This TCR beta chain was recovered during a study of PD-1 blockade in classical Hodgkin lymphoma. The study's findings and limits: Newly diagnosed and completely responding patients shared comparable baseline diversity. Compared with baseline, CD4+ but not CD8+ TCR diversity had risen significantly by C4D1.

With regard to this clone: Its antigen is still unknown.

Brentuximab vedotin exposure varied among the patients, all of whom had relapsed after autologous stem cell transplantation. Sequenced by immunoSEQ multiplex PCR; TCRdb stores in-frame clones only, minus some. Among roughly 100,000 clones listed, around nine tenths were seen once. The V gene's germline CDR1 is SGHRS and CDR2 YFSETQ. The CDR3 extends over 14 amino acids. V was pared by 3 bases and J by 0 bases, with 7 bases between. This TCR was recovered from a human donor with classical Hodgkin lymphoma. The sample consisted of peripheral blood mononuclear cells (PBMCs), taken before the second cycle of nivolumab. This sequence joins TRBV5-1 and TRBJ1-5; D ambiguous. CDR3 sequence (DNA): TGCGCCAGCAGCTCCGGGGATAGCAATCAGCCCCAGCATTTT. Amino acids: CASSSGDSNQPQHF.